This T cell receptor beta chain is from a study of CD8 T cells in Susac syndrome. Random hexamers primed reverse transcription of about 0.5 to 1 ug RNA. TCR beta CDR3 was amplified by immunoSEQ multiplex PCR. This amplification extended across 54 Vbeta and 13 Jbeta segments. Using its own MiXCR run on the immunoSEQ multiplex PCR reads, TCRdb lists one record per CDR3 protein. The profile shows under 200,000 distinct CDR3 sequences, about 93% of them singletons. On this clonotype: Its antigen remains unknown.

This CDR3 has 19 residues. V trimming: 5 bases; J trimming: 5 bases; junction bases outside the gene matches: 21. The V gene's germline CDR1 is LGHNA and CDR2 YNFKEQ. Overall study results and limits: That the number of individuals in its TCR sequencing and HLA analysis was relatively small was acknowledged by the study.

TEMRA cells were FACS-enriched, and CD8+ and CD4+ T cells were isolated negatively. The TCR originated in a human donor in good health. This rearrangement joins TRBV4-2 to TRBJ2-3, with 8 nucleotides matching TRBD2. The sample was CD4+ T cells from PBMCs. The DNA of the CDR3 is TGTGCCAGCAGCTTACAGCCCCCCCAGCCGGGGGGGCGGGGAGATACGCAGTATTTT. This codes for CASSLQPPQPGGRGDTQYF.